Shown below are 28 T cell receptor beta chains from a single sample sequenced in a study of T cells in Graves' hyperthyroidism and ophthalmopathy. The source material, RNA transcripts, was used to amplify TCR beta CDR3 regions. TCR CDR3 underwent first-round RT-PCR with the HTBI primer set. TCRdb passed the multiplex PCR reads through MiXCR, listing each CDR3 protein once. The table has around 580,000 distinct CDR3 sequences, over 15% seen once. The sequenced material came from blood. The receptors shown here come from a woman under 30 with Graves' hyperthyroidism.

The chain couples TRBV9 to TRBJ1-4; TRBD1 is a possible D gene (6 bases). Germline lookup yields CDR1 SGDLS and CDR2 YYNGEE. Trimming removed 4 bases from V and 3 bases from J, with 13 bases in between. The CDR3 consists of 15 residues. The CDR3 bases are TGTGCCAGCAGCTCCCAGGGGTCCCCTAATGAAAAACTGTTTTTT. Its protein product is CASSSQGSPNEKLFF.

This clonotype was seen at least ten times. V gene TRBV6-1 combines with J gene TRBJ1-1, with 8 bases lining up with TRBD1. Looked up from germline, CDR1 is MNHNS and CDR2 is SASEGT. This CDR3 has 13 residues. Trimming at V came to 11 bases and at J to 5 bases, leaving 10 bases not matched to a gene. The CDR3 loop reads CAGRQGIVTEAFF. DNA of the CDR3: TGTGCCGGCCGACAGGGGATTGTTACTGAAGCTTTCTTT.

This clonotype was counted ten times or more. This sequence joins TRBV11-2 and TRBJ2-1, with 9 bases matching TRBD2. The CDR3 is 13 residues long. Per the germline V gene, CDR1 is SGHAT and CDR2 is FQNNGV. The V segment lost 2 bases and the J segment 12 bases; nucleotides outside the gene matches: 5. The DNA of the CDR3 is TGTGCCAGCAGCTTACCTAGCGGGAACGCGCAGTTCTTC. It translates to CASSLPSGNAQFF.

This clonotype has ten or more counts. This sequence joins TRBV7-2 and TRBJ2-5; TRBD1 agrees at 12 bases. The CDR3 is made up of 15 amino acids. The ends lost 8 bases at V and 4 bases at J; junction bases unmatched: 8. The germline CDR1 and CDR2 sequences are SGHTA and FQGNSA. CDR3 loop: CASARDRGQGETQYF. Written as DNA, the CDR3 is TGTGCCAGCGCCCGGGACAGGGGGCAAGGAGAGACCCAGTACTTC. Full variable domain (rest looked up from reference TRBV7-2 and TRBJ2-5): GAGVSQSPSNKVTEKGKDVELRCDPISGHTALYWYRQSLGQGLEFLIYFQGNSAPDKSGLPSDRFSAERTGGSVSTLTIQRTQQEDSAVYLCASARDRGQGETQYFGPGTRLLVL.

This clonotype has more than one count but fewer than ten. As DNA, the CDR3 is TGTGCCAGCAGCTTCGGACGTTTTGTCGGGGCCAACGTCCTGACTTTC. Residues: CASSFGRFVGANVLTF. The chain couples TRBV11-2 to TRBJ2-6; the D is unclear. The V and J ends lost 3 bases and 4 bases respectively, with 13 bases between them. The germline V gene encodes CDR1 SGHAT and CDR2 FQNNGV. The CDR3 contains 16 residues.

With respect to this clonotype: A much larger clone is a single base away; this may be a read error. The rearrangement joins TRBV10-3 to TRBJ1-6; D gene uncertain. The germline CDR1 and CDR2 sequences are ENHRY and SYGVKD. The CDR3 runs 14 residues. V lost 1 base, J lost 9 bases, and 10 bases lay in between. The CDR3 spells CAISEWERASPLHF. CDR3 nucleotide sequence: TGTGCCATCAGTGAGTGGGAACGGGCTTCACCCCTCCACTTT.

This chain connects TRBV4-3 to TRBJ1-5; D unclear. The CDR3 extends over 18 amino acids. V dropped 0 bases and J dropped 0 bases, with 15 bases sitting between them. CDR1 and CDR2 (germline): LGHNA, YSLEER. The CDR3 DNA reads TGCGCCAGCAGCCAAGAGGCGCAGGCTCCTAATAGCAATCAGCCCCAGCATTTT. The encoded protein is CASSQEAQAPNSNQPQHF.

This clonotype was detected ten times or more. The CDR3 sequence is CASSYYRDYGYTF. The CDR3 DNA sequence: TGTGCCAGCAGTTACTACAGGGACTATGGCTACACCTTC. The chain joins TRBV6-5 to TRBJ1-2; maybe TRBD1 (6 bases). Between the trimmed V and J ends, which lost 1 base and 3 bases, there was a span of 6 bases. This CDR3 is 13 amino acids long. CDR1 MNHEY and CDR2 SVGAGI come from the germline V gene.

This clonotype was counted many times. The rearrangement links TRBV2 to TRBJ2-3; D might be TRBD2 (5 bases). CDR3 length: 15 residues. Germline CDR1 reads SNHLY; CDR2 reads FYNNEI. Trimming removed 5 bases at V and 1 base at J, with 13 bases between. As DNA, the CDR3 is TGTGCCAGCAGTCCCCCCGGGATACGCACAGATACGCAGTATTTT. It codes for CASSPPGIRTDTQYF.

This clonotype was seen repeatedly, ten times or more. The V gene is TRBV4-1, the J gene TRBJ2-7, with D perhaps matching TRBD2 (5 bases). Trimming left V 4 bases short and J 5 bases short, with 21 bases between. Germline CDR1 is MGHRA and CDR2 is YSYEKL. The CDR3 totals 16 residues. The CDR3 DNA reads TGCGCCAGCAGCCCCAGTTCGGGCAGGAGGATCCACGAGCAGTACTTC. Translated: CASSPSSGRRIHEQYF.

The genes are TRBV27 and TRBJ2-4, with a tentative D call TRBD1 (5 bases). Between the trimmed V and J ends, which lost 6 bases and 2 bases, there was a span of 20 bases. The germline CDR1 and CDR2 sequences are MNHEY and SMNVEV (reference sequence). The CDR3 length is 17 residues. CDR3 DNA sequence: TGTGCCAGCAGGAATTTGGGCCAGGGCCCTTCCAAAAACATTCAGTACTTC. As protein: CASRNLGQGPSKNIQYF.

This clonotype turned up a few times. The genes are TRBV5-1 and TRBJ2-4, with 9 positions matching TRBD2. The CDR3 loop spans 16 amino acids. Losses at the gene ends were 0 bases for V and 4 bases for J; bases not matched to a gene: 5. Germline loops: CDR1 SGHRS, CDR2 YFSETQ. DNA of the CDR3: TGCGCCAGCAGCTTGGTGGCGGGAGGGCCGAAAAACATTCAGTACTTC. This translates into CASSLVAGGPKNIQYF.

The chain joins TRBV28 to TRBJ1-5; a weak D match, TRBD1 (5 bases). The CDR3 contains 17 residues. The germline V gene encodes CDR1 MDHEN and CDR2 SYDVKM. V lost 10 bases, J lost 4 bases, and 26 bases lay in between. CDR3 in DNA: TGTGCCACACTATTCTTGGGGACGGGTTCCCTTAATCAGCCCCAGCATTTT. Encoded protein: CATLFLGTGSLNQPQHF.

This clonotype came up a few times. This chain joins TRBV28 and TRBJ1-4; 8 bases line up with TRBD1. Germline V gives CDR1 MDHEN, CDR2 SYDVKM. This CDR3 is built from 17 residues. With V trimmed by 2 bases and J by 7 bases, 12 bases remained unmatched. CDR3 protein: CASSLDGQGGFSEKLFF. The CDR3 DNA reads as TGTGCCAGCAGTTTAGACGGACAGGGTGGTTTTAGTGAAAAACTGTTTTTT.

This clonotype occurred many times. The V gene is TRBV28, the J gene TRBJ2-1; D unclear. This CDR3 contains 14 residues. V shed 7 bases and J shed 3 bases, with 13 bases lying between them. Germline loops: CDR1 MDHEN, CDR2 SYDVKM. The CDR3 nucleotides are TGTGCCAGCACCCTCCGTACTGACTACAATGAGCAGTTCTTC. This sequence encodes CASTLRTDYNEQFF.

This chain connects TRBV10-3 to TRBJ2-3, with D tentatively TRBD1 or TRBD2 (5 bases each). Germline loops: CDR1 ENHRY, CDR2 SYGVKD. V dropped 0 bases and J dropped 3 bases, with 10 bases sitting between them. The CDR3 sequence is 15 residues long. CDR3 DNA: TGTGCCATCAGTGAGTCGGGGGACCCAACAGATACGCAGTATTTT. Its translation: CAISESGDPTDTQYF.

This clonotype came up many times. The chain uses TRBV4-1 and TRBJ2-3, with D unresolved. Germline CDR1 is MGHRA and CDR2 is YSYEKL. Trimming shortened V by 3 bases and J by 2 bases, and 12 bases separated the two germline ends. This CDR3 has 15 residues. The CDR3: CASSQYESSTDTQYF. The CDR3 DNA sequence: TGCGCCAGCAGCCAGTATGAGAGTTCCACAGATACGCAGTATTTT.

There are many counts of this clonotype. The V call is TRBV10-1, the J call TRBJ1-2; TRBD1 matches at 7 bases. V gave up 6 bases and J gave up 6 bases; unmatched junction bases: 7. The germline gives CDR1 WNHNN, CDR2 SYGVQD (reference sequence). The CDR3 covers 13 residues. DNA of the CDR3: TGCGCCAGCAGCCCGACAGGGACCCATGGCTACACCTTC. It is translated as CASSPTGTHGYTF.

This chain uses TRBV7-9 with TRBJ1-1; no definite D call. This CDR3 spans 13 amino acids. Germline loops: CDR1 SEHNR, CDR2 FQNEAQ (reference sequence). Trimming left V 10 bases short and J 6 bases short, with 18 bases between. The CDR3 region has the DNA TGTGCCACAACCCAGGTGGGAATCGCTGAAGCTTTCTTT. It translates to CATTQVGIAEAFF.

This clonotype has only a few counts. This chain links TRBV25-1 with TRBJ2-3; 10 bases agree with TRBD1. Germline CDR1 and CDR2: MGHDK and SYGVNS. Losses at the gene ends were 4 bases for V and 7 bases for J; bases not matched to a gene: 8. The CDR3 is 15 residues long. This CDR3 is CASSGWTGGNNTQYF. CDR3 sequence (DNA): TGTGCCAGCAGTGGATGGACAGGGGGAAATAATACGCAGTATTTT.

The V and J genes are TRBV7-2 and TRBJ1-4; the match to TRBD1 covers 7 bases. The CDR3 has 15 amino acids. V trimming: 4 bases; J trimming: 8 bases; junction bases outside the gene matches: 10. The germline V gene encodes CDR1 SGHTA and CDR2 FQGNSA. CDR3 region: CASSSRTGSEEKLFF. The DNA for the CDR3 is TGTGCCAGCAGCTCCCGGACAGGATCAGAGGAAAAACTGTTTTTT.

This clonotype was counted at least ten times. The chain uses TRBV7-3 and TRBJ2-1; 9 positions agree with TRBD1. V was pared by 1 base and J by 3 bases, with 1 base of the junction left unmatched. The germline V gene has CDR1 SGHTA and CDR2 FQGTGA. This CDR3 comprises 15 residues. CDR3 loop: CASSLMGQGYNEQFF. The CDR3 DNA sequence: TGTGCCAGCAGCTTAATGGGACAGGGCTACAATGAGCAGTTCTTC.

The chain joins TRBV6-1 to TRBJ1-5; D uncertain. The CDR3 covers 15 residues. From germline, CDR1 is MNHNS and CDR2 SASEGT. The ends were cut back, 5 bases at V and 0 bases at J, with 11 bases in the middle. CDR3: CASSRSPDSNQPQHF. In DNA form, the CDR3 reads TGTGCCAGCAGTCGCTCCCCAGATAGCAATCAGCCCCAGCATTTT.

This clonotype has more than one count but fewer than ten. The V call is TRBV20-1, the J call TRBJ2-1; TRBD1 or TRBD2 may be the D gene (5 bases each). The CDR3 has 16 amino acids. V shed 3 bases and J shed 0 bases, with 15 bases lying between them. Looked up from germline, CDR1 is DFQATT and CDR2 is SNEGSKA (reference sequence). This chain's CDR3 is CSASRFRAGSYNEQFF. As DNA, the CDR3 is TGCAGTGCTAGTCGGTTCAGGGCGGGCTCCTACAATGAGCAGTTCTTC.

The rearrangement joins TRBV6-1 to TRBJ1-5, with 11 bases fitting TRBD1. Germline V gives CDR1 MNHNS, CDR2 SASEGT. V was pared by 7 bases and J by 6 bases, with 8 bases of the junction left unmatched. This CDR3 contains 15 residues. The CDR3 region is CASKRGQGVGQPQHF. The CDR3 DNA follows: TGTGCCAGCAAAAGGGGACAGGGGGTTGGTCAGCCCCAGCATTTT.

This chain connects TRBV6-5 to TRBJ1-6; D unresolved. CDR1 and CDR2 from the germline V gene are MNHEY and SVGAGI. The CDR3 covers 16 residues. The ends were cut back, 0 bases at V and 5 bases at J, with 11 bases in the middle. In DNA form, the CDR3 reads TGTGCCAGCAGTTACTCGATTGCGGGGAATAATTCACCCCTCCACTTT. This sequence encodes CASSYSIAGNNSPLHF.

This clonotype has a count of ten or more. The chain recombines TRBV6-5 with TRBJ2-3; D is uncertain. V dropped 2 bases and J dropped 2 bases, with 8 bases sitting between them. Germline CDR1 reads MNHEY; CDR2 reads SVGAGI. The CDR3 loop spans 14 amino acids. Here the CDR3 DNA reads TGTGCCAGCAGTTACGGCCGGGCCACAGATACGCAGTATTTT. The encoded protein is CASSYGRATDTQYF.

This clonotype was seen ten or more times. The CDR3: CSASTGMGQPQHF. The CDR3 DNA sequence: TGCAGTGCTAGCACAGGGATGGGTCAGCCCCAGCATTTT. V usage is TRBV20-1 and J usage is TRBJ1-5; tentative D call: TRBD1 (6 bases). The CDR3 is 13 amino acids. Trimming shortened V by 3 bases and J by 6 bases, and 12 bases separated the two germline ends. Per germline, CDR1 DFQATT and CDR2 SNEGSKA (reference sequence).